This T cell receptor beta chain stems from a study of T-cell memory formation after mild COVID-19. TCR alpha and TCR beta cDNA libraries with sample barcodes and UMIs came from 5'RACE using constant-segment primers. TCRdb reanalysed the 5' RACE reads using MiXCR and keeps one entry per CDR3 protein. Seen here are approximately 340,000 distinct CDR3 sequences, around 13% observed once, and the top ten hold roughly 23%. This clonotype was seen a handful of times. The target antigen is unknown. The study, taken as a whole, reports: A subset of responding clones appeared in pre-infection memory, suggesting cross-reactive memory joined.

Germline lookup yields CDR1 DFQATT and CDR2 SNEGSKA (reference sequence). The V end lost 0 bases, the J end lost 5 bases, and 7 bases lay between the germline ends. The CDR3 spans 12 residues. The material sequenced was PBMCs or a T cell subset sorted from them (not recorded which). The rearrangement joins TRBV20-1 to TRBJ2-5; tentative D call: TRBD2 (5 bases). This receptor was identified in a man younger than 35 who had mild COVID-19 (a few samples of this study predate the infection). Cell type and time point are not known. The CDR3 here is CSARESSETQYF. The CDR3, as DNA: TGCAGTGCTAGAGAATCTAGCGAGACCCAGTACTTC.